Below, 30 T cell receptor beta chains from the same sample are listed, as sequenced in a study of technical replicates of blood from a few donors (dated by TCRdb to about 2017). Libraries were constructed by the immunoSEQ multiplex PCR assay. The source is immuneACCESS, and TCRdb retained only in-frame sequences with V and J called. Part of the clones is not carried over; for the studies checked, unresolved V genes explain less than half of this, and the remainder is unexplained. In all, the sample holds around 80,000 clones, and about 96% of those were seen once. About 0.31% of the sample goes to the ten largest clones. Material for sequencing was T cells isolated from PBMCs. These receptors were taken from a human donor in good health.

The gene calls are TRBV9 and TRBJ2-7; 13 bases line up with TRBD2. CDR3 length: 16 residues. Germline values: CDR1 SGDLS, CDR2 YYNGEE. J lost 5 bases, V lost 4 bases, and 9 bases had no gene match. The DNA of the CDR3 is TGTGCCAGCAGCTTAAGGACTAGCGGGAGTATTAACGAGCAGTACTTC. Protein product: CASSLRTSGSINEQYF.

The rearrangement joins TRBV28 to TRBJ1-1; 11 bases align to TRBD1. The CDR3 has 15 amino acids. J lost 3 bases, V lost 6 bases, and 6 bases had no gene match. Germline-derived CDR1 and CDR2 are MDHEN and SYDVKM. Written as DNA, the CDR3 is TGTGCCAGCAGCTGGACAGGGGGCATTGACACTGAAGCTTTCTTT. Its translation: CASSWTGGIDTEAFF.

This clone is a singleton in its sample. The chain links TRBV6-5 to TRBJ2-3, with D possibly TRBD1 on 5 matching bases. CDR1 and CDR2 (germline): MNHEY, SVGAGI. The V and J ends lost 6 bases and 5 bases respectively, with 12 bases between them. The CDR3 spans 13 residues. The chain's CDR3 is CASSRVFGDTQYF. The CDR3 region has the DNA TGTGCCAGCAGCAGGGTATTTGGAGATACGCAGTATTTT.

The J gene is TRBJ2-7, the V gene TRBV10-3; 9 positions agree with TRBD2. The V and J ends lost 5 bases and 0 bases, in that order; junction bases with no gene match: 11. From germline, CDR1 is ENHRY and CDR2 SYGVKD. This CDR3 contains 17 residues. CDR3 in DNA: TGTGCCATCAGTTACGATATTAGCGGGAGTTCCTCCTACGAGCAGTACTTC. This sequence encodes CAISYDISGSSSYEQYF.

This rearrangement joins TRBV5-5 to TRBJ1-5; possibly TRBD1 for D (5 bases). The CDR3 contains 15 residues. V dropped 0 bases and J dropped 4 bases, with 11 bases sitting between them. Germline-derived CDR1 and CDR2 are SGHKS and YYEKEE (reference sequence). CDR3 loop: CASSLAWRGNQPQHF. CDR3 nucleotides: TGTGCCAGCAGCTTGGCCTGGCGGGGGAATCAGCCCCAGCATTTT.

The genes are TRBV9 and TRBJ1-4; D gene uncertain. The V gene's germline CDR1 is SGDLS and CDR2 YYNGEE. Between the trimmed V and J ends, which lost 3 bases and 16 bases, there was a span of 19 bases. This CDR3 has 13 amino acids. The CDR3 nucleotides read TGTGCCAGCAGCGCCACCCCACAAAGTAACGCGTTTTTT. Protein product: CASSATPQSNAFF. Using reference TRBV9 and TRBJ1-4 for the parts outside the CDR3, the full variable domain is DSGVTQTPKHLITATGQRVTLRCSPRSGDLSVYWYQQSLDQGLQFLIQYYNGEERAKGNILERFSAQQFPDLHSELNLSSLELGDSALYFCASSATPQSNAFFGSGTQLSVL.

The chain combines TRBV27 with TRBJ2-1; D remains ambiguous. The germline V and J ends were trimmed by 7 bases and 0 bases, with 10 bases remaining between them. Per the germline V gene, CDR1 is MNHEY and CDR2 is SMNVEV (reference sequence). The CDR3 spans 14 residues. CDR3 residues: CASKSLSSYNEQFF. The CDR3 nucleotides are TGTGCCAGCAAATCATTGAGCTCCTACAATGAGCAGTTCTTC.

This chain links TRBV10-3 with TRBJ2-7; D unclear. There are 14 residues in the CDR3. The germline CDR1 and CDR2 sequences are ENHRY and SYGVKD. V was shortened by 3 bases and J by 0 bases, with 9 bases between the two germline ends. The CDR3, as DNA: TGTGCCATCAGTGACACTACTGGCTCCTACGAGCAGTACTTC. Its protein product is CAISDTTGSYEQYF.

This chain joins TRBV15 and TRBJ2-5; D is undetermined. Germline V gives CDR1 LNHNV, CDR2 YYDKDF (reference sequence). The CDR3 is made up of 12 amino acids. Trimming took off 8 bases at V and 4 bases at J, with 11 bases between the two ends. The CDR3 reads CATSWARETQYF. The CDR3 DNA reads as TGTGCCACCTCCTGGGCGAGAGAGACCCAGTACTTC.

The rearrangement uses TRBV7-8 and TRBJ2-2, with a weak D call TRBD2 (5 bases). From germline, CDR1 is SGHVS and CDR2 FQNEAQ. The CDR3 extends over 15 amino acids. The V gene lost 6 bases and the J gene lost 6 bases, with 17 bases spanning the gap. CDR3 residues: CASRELGSTPGELFF. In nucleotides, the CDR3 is TGTGCCAGCAGAGAACTAGGAAGTACACCCGGGGAGCTGTTTTTT.

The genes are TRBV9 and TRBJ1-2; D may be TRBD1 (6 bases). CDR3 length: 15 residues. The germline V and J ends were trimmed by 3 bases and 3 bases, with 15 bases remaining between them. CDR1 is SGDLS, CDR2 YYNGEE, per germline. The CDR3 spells CASSAGDLGDYGYTF. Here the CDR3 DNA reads TGTGCCAGCAGCGCAGGGGACCTAGGCGACTATGGCTACACCTTC.

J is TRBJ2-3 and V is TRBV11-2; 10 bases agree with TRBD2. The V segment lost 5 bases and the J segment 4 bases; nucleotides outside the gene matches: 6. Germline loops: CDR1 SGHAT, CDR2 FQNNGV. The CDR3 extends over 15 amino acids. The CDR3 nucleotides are TGTGCCAGCAGCCTGAGCGGGAGGGTGGCAGATACGCAGTATTTT. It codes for CASSLSGRVADTQYF. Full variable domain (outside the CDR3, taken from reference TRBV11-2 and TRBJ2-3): EAGVAQSPRYKIIEKRQSVAFWCNPISGHATLYWYQQILGQGPKLLIQFQNNGVVDDSQLPKDRFSAERLKGVDSTLKIQPAKLEDSAVYLCASSLSGRVADTQYFGPGTRLTVL.

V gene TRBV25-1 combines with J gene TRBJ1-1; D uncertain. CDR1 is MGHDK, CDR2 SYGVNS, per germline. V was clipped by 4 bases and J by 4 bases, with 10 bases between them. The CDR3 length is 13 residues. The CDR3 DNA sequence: TGTGCCAGCAGTGTTAGCTTGGTCACTGAAGCTTTCTTT. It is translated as CASSVSLVTEAFF.

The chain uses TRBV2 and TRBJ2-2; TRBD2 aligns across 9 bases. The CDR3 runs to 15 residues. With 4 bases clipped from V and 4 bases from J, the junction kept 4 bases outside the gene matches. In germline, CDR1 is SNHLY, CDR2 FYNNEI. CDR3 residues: CASSGLAGPTGELFF. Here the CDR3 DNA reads TGTGCCAGCAGTGGGCTAGCGGGACCCACCGGGGAGCTGTTTTTT.

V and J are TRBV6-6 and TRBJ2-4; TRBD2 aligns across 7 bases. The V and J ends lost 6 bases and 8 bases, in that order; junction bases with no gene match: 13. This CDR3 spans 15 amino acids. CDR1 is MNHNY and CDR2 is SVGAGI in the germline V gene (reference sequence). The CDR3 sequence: CASRPRGEGLDIQYF. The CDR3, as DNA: TGTGCCAGCAGACCTCGGGGGGAGGGCTTAGACATTCAGTACTTC.

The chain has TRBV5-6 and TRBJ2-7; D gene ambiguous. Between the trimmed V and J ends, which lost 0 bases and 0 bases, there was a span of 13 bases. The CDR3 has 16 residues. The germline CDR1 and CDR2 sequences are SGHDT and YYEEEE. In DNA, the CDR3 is TGTGCCAGCAGCTTGGCCATTGGTTGGAGCTCCTACGAGCAGTACTTC. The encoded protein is CASSLAIGWSSYEQYF.

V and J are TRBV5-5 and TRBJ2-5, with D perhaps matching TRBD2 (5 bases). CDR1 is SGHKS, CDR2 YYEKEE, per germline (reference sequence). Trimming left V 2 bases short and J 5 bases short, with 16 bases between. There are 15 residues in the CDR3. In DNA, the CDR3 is TGTGCCAGCAGCTTTTCCTTCGCGGGTTTGGAGACCCAGTACTTC. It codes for CASSFSFAGLETQYF.

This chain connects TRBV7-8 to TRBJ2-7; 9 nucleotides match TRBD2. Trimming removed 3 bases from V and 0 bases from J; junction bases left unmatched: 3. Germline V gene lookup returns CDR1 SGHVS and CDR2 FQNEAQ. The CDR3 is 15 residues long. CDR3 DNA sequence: TGTGCCAGCAGCTTCTTTAGCGGGAGCTCCTACGAGCAGTACTTC. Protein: CASSFFSGSSYEQYF.

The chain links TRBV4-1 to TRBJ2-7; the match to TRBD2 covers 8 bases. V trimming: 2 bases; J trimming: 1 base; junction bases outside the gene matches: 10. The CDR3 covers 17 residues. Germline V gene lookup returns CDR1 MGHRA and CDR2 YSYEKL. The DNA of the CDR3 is TGCGCCAGCAGCCAAATAACTTCCGGGACTAGTTCCTACGAGCAGTACTTC. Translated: CASSQITSGTSSYEQYF.

The DNA for the CDR3 is TGTGCCAGCAGCTTACGAGCGGAGGTCTACGAGCAGTACTTC. Encoded protein: CASSLRAEVYEQYF. The chain combines TRBV11-2 with TRBJ2-7, with D perhaps matching TRBD2 (5 bases). Germline V lookup: CDR1 SGHAT, CDR2 FQNNGV. The germline V and J ends were trimmed by 2 bases and 3 bases, with 11 bases remaining between them. This CDR3 has 14 amino acids.

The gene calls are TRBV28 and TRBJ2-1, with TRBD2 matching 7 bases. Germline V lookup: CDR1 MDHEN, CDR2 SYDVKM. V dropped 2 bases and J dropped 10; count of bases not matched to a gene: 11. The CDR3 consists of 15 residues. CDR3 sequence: CASSLDSRGVREQFF. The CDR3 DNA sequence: TGTGCCAGCAGTTTAGACTCTCGGGGGGTTCGGGAGCAGTTCTTC.

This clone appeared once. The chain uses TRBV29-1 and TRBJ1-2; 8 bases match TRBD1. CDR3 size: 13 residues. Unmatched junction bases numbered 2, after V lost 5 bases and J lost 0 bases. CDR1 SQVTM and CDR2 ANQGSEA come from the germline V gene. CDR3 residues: CSVRTGSNYGYTF. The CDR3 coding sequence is TGCAGCGTTCGGACAGGGTCTAACTATGGCTACACCTTC.

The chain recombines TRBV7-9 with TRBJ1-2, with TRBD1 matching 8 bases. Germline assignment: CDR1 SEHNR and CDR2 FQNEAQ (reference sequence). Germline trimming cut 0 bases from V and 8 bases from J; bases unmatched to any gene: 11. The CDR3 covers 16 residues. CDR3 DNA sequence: TGTGCCAGCAGCTTAGCTTCCGCGACAGGGGTGGACGGCTACACCTTC. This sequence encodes CASSLASATGVDGYTF. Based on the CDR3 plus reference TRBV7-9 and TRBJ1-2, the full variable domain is DTGVSQNPRHKITKRGQNVTFRCDPISEHNRLYWYRQTLGQGPEFLTYFQNEAQLEKSRLLSDRFSAERPKGSFSTLEIQRTEQGDSAMYLCASSLASATGVDGYTFGSGTRLTVV.

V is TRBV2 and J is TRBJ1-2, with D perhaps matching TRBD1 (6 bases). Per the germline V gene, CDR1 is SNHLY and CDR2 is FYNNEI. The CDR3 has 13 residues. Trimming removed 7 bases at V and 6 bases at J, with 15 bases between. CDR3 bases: TGTGCCAGCATAAACGGGACATCCAATGGCTACACCTTC. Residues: CASINGTSNGYTF. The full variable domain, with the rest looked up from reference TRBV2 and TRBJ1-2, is EPEVTQTPSHQVTQMGQEVILRCVPISNHLYFYWYRQILGQKVEFLVSFYNNEISEKSEIFDDQFSVERPDGSNFTLKIRSTKLEDSAMYFCASINGTSNGYTFGSGTRLTVV.

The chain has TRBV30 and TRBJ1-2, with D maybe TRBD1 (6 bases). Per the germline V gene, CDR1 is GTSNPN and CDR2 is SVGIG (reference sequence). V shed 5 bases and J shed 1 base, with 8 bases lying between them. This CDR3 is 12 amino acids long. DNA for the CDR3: TGTGCCTGGGGACAGATTAACTATGGCTACACCTTC. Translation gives CAWGQINYGYTF.

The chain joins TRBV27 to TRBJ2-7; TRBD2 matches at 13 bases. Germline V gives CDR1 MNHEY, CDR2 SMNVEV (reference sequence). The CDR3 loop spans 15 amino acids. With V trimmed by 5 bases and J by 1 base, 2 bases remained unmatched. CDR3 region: CASSLGLAGSYEQYF. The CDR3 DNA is TGTGCCAGCAGTCTGGGACTAGCGGGATCCTACGAGCAGTACTTC.

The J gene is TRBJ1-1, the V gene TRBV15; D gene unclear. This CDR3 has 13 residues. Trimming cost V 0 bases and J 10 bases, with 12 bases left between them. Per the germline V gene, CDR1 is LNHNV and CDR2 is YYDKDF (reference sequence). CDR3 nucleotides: TGTGCCACCAGCAGAGAAAACATAGCCGGAGCTTTCTTT. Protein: CATSRENIAGAFF.

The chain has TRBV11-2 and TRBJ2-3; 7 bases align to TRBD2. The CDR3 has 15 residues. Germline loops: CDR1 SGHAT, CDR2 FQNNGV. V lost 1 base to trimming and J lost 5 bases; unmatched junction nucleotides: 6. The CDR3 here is CASSLVVSSGDTQYF. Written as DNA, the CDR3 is TGTGCCAGCAGCTTAGTGGTTTCTAGCGGAGATACGCAGTATTTT.

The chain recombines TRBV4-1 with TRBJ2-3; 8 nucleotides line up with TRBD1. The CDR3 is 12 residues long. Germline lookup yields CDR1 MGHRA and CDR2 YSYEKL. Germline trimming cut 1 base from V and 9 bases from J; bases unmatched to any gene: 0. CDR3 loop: CASSQGDRTQYF. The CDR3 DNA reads TGCGCCAGCAGCCAAGGGGACAGGACGCAGTATTTT.

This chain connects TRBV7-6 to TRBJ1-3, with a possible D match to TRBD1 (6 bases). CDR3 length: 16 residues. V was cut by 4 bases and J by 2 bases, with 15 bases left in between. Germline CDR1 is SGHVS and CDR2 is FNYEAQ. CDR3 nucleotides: TGTGCCAGCAGCTCACACCTCGGGACAACTGGAAACACCATATATTTT. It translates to CASSSHLGTTGNTIYF.